This entry lists 28 T cell receptor beta chains sequenced from one sample in a study of cytomegalovirus exposure and HLA in healthy donors. The PCR had 60 Vbeta and 13 Jbeta primers. Sequencing used immunoSEQ multiplex PCR; TCRdb keeps in-frame clones, though not all of them. This sample yields about 150,000 clones, of which about 83% are seen a single time; more than 4% belongs to the top ten. The sample was PBMCs. The receptors here all came from a girl under 18 in good health and CMV-seropositive.

This rearrangement joins TRBV6-5 to TRBJ1-2; TRBD1 might be the D (6 bases). Trimming left V 2 bases short and J 8 bases short, with 6 bases between. Looked up from germline, CDR1 is MNHEY and CDR2 is SVGAGI. CDR3 length: 11 amino acids. This CDR3 is CASSYQGGYTF. The CDR3 nucleotides read TGTGCCAGCAGTTACCAGGGGGGCTACACCTTC.

The chain recombines TRBV11-2 with TRBJ1-1; the D is unclear. The CDR3 extends over 17 amino acids. Per the germline V gene, CDR1 is SGHAT and CDR2 is FQNNGV. The V end lost 8 bases, the J end lost 1 base, and 23 bases lay between the germline ends. The CDR3 sequence is CASRHSRGGLGNTEAFF. CDR3 nucleotides: TGTGCCAGCCGACATTCGCGGGGTGGCCTTGGGAACACTGAAGCTTTCTTT. The whole variable domain, remainder taken from reference TRBV11-2 and TRBJ1-1, is EAGVAQSPRYKIIEKRQSVAFWCNPISGHATLYWYQQILGQGPKLLIQFQNNGVVDDSQLPKDRFSAERLKGVDSTLKIQPAKLEDSAVYLCASRHSRGGLGNTEAFFGQGTRLTVV.

The genes are TRBV5-4 and TRBJ2-1, with 9 bases aligning to TRBD2. Germline CDR1 and CDR2: SGHNT and YYREEE (reference sequence). The CDR3 sequence is 16 residues long. V was clipped by 4 bases and J by 8 bases; unmatched bases: 13. CDR3 bases: TGTGCCAGCAGCCCCCCGGGGGCGGGGGGGCAGGATGAGCAGTTCTTC. As protein: CASSPPGAGGQDEQFF.

In this sample, this clone turned up once. V usage is TRBV27 and J usage is TRBJ2-3; D gene ambiguous. There are 12 residues in the CDR3. Germline V lookup: CDR1 MNHEY, CDR2 SMNVEV (reference sequence). The V end was cut by 6 bases, the J end by 4 bases, with 8 bases between. In DNA, the CDR3 is TGTGCCAGCAGGCTAGATTCAGATACGCAGTATTTT. Its protein is CASRLDSDTQYF.

The chain combines TRBV5-1 with TRBJ2-7; TRBD1 matches 9 bases. V was clipped by 5 bases and J by 3 bases; unmatched bases: 6. Germline V gene data show CDR1 as SGHRS and CDR2 as YFSETQ. The CDR3 sequence is 14 residues long. CDR3 amino acids: CASRTGTGFYEQYF. CDR3 in DNA: TGCGCCAGCAGAACCGGGACAGGGTTCTACGAGCAGTACTTC.

In nucleotides, the CDR3 is TGTGCCAGCAGCTTAGCGCGTGGTGAAAAACTGTTTTTT. Encoded protein: CASSLARGEKLFF. This chain uses TRBV11-1 with TRBJ1-4, with unresolved D. Per germline, CDR1 SGHAT and CDR2 FQDESV (reference sequence). V lost 0 bases to trimming and J lost 7 bases, with 6 bases between them. This CDR3 contains 13 residues.

The chain combines TRBV7-9 with TRBJ1-1; no definite D call. The CDR3 loop spans 12 amino acids. Deletions cut 1 base from V and 7 bases from J, with 7 bases between. The germline gives CDR1 SEHNR, CDR2 FQNEAQ (reference sequence). The chain's CDR3 is CASSLEHDEAFF. The CDR3 DNA sequence: TGTGCCAGCAGCTTAGAACATGATGAAGCTTTCTTT.

This chain links TRBV15 with TRBJ2-3, with D perhaps TRBD2 (5 bases). CDR1 is LNHNV and CDR2 is YYDKDF in the germline V gene (reference sequence). The germline V and J ends were trimmed by 3 bases and 1 base, with 11 bases remaining between them. The CDR3 is 15 residues long. The CDR3 bases are TGTGCCACCAGCAGCTCGGGGTACCGCACAGATACGCAGTATTTT. It is translated as CATSSSGYRTDTQYF.

The rearrangement joins TRBV27 to TRBJ2-6; tentative D call: TRBD1 (6 bases). Germline-derived CDR1 and CDR2 are MNHEY and SMNVEV (reference sequence). Trimming left V 5 bases short and J 4 bases short, with 21 bases between. The CDR3 loop spans 18 amino acids. The CDR3: CASSKAGATAAGANVLTF. The CDR3 DNA reads as TGTGCCAGCAGTAAGGCAGGGGCGACCGCAGCCGGGGCCAACGTCCTGACTTTC. Filled out from reference TRBV27 and TRBJ2-6, the complete variable domain reads EAQVTQNPRYLITVTGKKLTVTCSQNMNHEYMSWYRQDPGLGLRQIYYSMNVEVTDKGDVPEGYKVSRKEKRNFPLILESPSPNQTSLYFCASSKAGATAAGANVLTFGAGSRLTVL.

This clone was detected once. The V call is TRBV19, the J call TRBJ1-2, with 7 bases identical to TRBD1. Germline-derived CDR1 and CDR2 are LNHDA and SQIVND (reference sequence). The CDR3 length is 13 residues. Trimming took 3 bases from V and 6 from J; bases not matched to a gene: 4. CDR3 DNA sequence: TGTGCCAGTAGTATTCAACAGGGGCATGGCTACACCTTC. Translation: CASSIQQGHGYTF.

The chain links TRBV14 to TRBJ2-5; a possible D gene is TRBD2 (6 bases). V dropped 4 bases and J dropped 10 bases, with 31 bases sitting between them. In germline, CDR1 is SGHDN, CDR2 FVKESK. There are 18 residues in the CDR3. CDR3 nucleotides: TGTGCCAGCAGCCGAGACCGCCTAGCGTCGGTCGGGGCGGGGAGCCAGTACTTC. This encodes CASSRDRLASVGAGSQYF.

The V and J genes are TRBV6-1 and TRBJ1-6; D remains ambiguous. With 8 bases removed from V and 1 base from J, the gap between germline ends came to 9 bases. The germline CDR1 and CDR2 sequences are MNHNS and SASEGT. This CDR3 spans 14 amino acids. In DNA, the CDR3 is TGTGCCAGCCAGCCCGGGTCCTATAATTCACCCCTCCACTTT. Protein: CASQPGSYNSPLHF.

The chain carries TRBV2 and TRBJ1-2; D gene unclear. The CDR3 is 12 amino acids. V lost 10 bases and J 7 bases, leaving 16 bases between the germline ends. Per the germline V gene, CDR1 is SNHLY and CDR2 is FYNNEI. CDR3 nucleotides: TGTGCCACCCCGGAGTCCGGGAGTGGCTACACCTTC. It is translated as CATPESGSGYTF.

This clone has only a few counts. V and J are TRBV15 and TRBJ2-5; weak D call: TRBD1 (5 bases). Germline V gene lookup returns CDR1 LNHNV and CDR2 YYDKDF (reference sequence). The V end lost 0 bases, the J end lost 5 bases, and 10 bases lay between the germline ends. The CDR3 has 14 amino acids. The CDR3 here is CATSRDLGDETQYF. CDR3 nucleotide sequence: TGTGCCACCAGCAGAGATTTAGGGGATGAGACCCAGTACTTC.

This clone was recorded only once. J is TRBJ2-3 and V is TRBV4-1, with D hard to call. The CDR3 is 16 amino acids. Per the germline V gene, CDR1 is MGHRA and CDR2 is YSYEKL. The ends were cut back, 1 base at V and 0 bases at J, with 11 bases in the middle. This CDR3 is CASSQAAGSSTDTQYF. DNA of the CDR3: TGCGCCAGCAGCCAAGCGGCAGGTTCTAGCACAGATACGCAGTATTTT.

Comments on this clone: Other DNA sequences within the sample encode an identical CDR3. V gene TRBV5-1 combines with J gene TRBJ2-5; weak D call: TRBD2 (6 bases). The V end was cut by 0 bases, the J end by 2 bases, with 8 bases between. Germline V CDR1 and CDR2: SGHRS, YFSETQ. The CDR3 spans 14 residues. CDR3 bases: TGCGCCAGCAGCTTGGAACGGGGGCAAGAGACCCAGTACTTC. This translates into CASSLERGQETQYF.

The rearrangement joins TRBV6-5 to TRBJ2-3; D might be TRBD1 (5 bases). The germline V gene has CDR1 MNHEY and CDR2 SVGAGI. V gave up 4 bases and J gave up 0 bases, with 8 bases separating them. This CDR3 has 14 residues. The DNA for the CDR3 is TGTGCCAGCAGTTTAACAGGTAGCACAGATACGCAGTATTTT. Protein: CASSLTGSTDTQYF.

J is TRBJ2-3 and V is TRBV11-3, with D maybe TRBD1 (5 bases). This CDR3 is built from 14 residues. V gave up 5 bases and J gave up 3 bases, with 12 bases separating them. Germline CDR1 SGHNT, CDR2 YENEEA. In DNA, the CDR3 is TGTGCCAGCAGCCTGACCTCAGGGACAGATACGCAGTATTTT. Translated, it gives CASSLTSGTDTQYF.

This clone was observed a handful of times. The chain joins TRBV6-1 to TRBJ2-1, with TRBD1 matching 7 bases. The germline V gene has CDR1 MNHNS and CDR2 SASEGT. With 8 bases clipped from V and 8 bases from J, the junction kept 15 bases outside the gene matches. The CDR3 loop spans 15 amino acids. In DNA, the CDR3 is TGTGCCAGCCCTTCCGACAGGGATCTTAGGGATGAGCAGTTCTTC. It yields the protein CASPSDRDLRDEQFF.

CDR3: CASSLGRWSSPLHF. In nucleotides, the CDR3 is TGCGCCAGCAGCCTTGGGAGGTGGAGTTCACCCCTCCACTTT. This chain uses TRBV4-1 with TRBJ1-6; D not resolved. The V end was cut by 4 bases, the J end by 9 bases, with 13 bases between. The CDR3 has 14 residues. Germline V gene lookup returns CDR1 MGHRA and CDR2 YSYEKL.

CDR3 bases: TGTGCCAGCAGCTCACGACAGGCCTCCCGCTATGGCTACACCTTC. Translation gives CASSSRQASRYGYTF. The chain employs TRBV13 and TRBJ1-2, with D maybe TRBD1 (6 bases). The CDR3 is 15 residues long. CDR1 PRHDT and CDR2 FYEKMQ come from the germline V gene (reference sequence). Trimming took 4 bases from V and 4 from J, leaving 16 bases between them.

Here the CDR3 reads CASSPDPGQGSREQYF. CDR3 nucleotide sequence: TGTGCCAGCAGCCCAGACCCGGGACAGGGGTCAAGAGAGCAGTACTTC. This chain links TRBV13 with TRBJ2-7; TRBD1 agrees at 10 bases. J lost 7 bases, V lost 5 bases, and 14 bases had no gene match. The CDR3 spans 16 residues. Germline V gene data show CDR1 as PRHDT and CDR2 as FYEKMQ (reference sequence).

The chain links TRBV7-2 to TRBJ1-1; D is undetermined. The CDR3 is made up of 14 amino acids. Trimming took 3 bases from V and 1 from J, leaving 9 bases between them. The germline gives CDR1 SGHTA, CDR2 FQGNSA. The CDR3 protein is CASSFPTQNTEAFF. The CDR3 nucleotides read TGTGCCAGCAGCTTTCCCACACAGAACACTGAAGCTTTCTTT.

The rearrangement uses TRBV4-1 and TRBJ2-7; 9 bases align to TRBD1. This CDR3 has 14 amino acids. Germline V CDR1 and CDR2: MGHRA, YSYEKL. The V gene end was trimmed by 1 base and the J gene end by 4 bases; junction bases not matched to a gene: 2. The CDR3 DNA sequence: TGCGCCAGCAGCCAAGGGACAGGGGTGTACGAGCAGTACTTC. Protein product: CASSQGTGVYEQYF.

This clone has just one count. The CDR3 loop reads CAISFLPLRINSYNEQFF. In DNA form, the CDR3 reads TGTGCCATCAGTTTTCTCCCTTTGCGGATCAACTCCTACAATGAGCAGTTCTTC. The chain couples TRBV10-3 to TRBJ2-1, with D hard to call. The CDR3 is made up of 18 amino acids. With 5 bases removed from V and 0 bases from J, the gap between germline ends came to 20 bases. The V gene's germline CDR1 is ENHRY and CDR2 SYGVKD.

This chain connects TRBV11-3 to TRBJ1-1, with D tentatively TRBD1 (5 bases). Looked up from germline, CDR1 is SGHNT and CDR2 is YENEEA. The CDR3 is 15 amino acids. V lost 0 bases, J lost 0 bases, and 8 bases lay in between. Here the CDR3 DNA reads TGTGCCAGCAGCTTAGAGCGCAGGGTGAACACTGAAGCTTTCTTT. Its protein product is CASSLERRVNTEAFF.

The chain couples TRBV27 to TRBJ2-5, with 11 positions matching TRBD1. The J call could be wrong; TRBJ2-7 is a better fit for the DNA end. From germline, CDR1 is MNHEY and CDR2 SMNVEV (reference sequence). This CDR3 region has 14 residues. CDR3 in amino acids: CASSGTGGYYEQYF. The CDR3 DNA reads as TGTGCCAGCAGTGGGACAGGGGGGTACTACGAGCAGTACTTC.

This clone was picked up one time. At one end the junction does not follow the germline gene, possibly because of a read error. CDR3 amino acids: CAWSGQGKNINF. The CDR3 DNA sequence: TGTGCCTGGAGCGGACAGGGAAAAAACATTAACTTC. The chain uses TRBV30 and TRBJ2-4, with 8 bases matching TRBD1. The CDR3 loop spans 12 amino acids. Germline V lookup: CDR1 GTSNPN, CDR2 SVGIG (reference sequence).